Shown below are 21 T cell receptor beta chains from a single sample sequenced in a study of T cell clones after liver transplantation. Generated by immunoSEQ multiplex PCR, the TCRdb table keeps only in-frame clones and is missing some. The sample has roughly 51,000 clones, approximately 71% seen once. This specimen was CD4+ T cells from blood, taken less than 70 months after liver transplant. These receptors were obtained from a human patient who received a liver transplant. The T cells may come from the graft donor.

Worth noting for this clone: Different DNA sequences within this sample yield the same CDR3. This chain uses TRBV15 with TRBJ2-7; 13 nucleotides align to TRBD2. Per germline, CDR1 LNHNV and CDR2 YYDKDF (reference sequence). The CDR3 contains 16 residues. Unmatched junction bases numbered 4, after V lost 5 bases and J lost 0 bases. CDR3 protein: CATSRTSGGFSYEQYF. The CDR3 nucleotides are TGTGCCACCAGCCGGACTAGCGGGGGATTCTCCTACGAGCAGTACTTC.

This clone was seen a single time. The chain recombines TRBV7-3 with TRBJ2-3, with D perhaps matching TRBD1 (7 bases). This CDR3 comprises 14 residues. Germline V lookup: CDR1 SGHTA, CDR2 FQGTGA. The V end lost 5 bases, the J end lost 6 bases, and 15 bases lay between the germline ends. This CDR3 is CASSPGAGGDTQYF. The CDR3 coding sequence is TGTGCCAGCAGCCCCGGAGCAGGGGGGGATACGCAGTATTTT.

As for this clone: Distinct nucleotide sequences in the sample also encode this CDR3. V and J are TRBV5-1 and TRBJ1-4, with a weak D call TRBD1 (6 bases). The ends were cut back, 2 bases at V and 3 bases at J, with 11 bases in the middle. This CDR3 comprises 15 residues. Germline V gives CDR1 SGHRS, CDR2 YFSETQ. CDR3 region: CASSLQDRSNEKLFF. The CDR3 DNA is TGCGCCAGCAGCTTACAGGACAGATCTAATGAAAAACTGTTTTTT.

This clone has just a few counts. This rearrangement joins TRBV7-9 to TRBJ1-1; TRBD1 might be the D (5 bases). From germline, CDR1 is SEHNR and CDR2 FQNEAQ (reference sequence). The CDR3 runs 14 residues. V was trimmed by 5 bases and J by 6 bases, leaving 16 bases between them. CDR3 sequence reads: CASSVRGMASEAFF. Written as DNA, the CDR3 is TGTGCCAGCAGCGTACGGGGGATGGCCTCTGAAGCTTTCTTT.

The table lists this clone with a count of one. V gene TRBV6-1 combines with J gene TRBJ1-2, with D tentatively TRBD1 (6 bases). CDR1 is MNHNS, CDR2 SASEGT, per germline. This CDR3 has 15 amino acids. V was shortened by 2 bases and J by 4 bases, with 14 bases between the two germline ends. DNA for the CDR3: TGTGCCAGCAGTGAATCTCGGGGGGCCGGCTATGGCTACACCTTC. The encoded protein is CASSESRGAGYGYTF.

This chain links TRBV7-3 with TRBJ2-7; 7 bases line up with TRBD2. Germline CDR1 reads SGHTA; CDR2 reads FQGTGA. The CDR3 covers 15 residues. The V and J ends lost 1 base and 7 bases, in that order; junction bases with no gene match: 10. CDR3 protein: CASSLMGTKAGEQYF. The CDR3 DNA reads as TGTGCCAGCAGCTTAATGGGGACTAAGGCTGGGGAGCAGTACTTC.

The chain is built from TRBV2 and TRBJ1-4, with 8 bases lining up with TRBD1. The CDR3 runs to 15 residues. CDR1 is SNHLY and CDR2 is FYNNEI in the germline V gene. The V gene end was trimmed by 6 bases and the J gene end by 4 bases; junction bases not matched to a gene: 7. In nucleotides, the CDR3 is TGTGCCAGCAGGGGGACGACAGGGGTTAATGAAAAACTGTTTTTT. Translated: CASRGTTGVNEKLFF.

The chain has TRBV2 and TRBJ1-6, with D hard to call. Deletions cut 7 bases from V and 8 bases from J, with 12 bases between. CDR3 length: 13 residues. Germline V gene data show CDR1 as SNHLY and CDR2 as FYNNEI. DNA for the CDR3: TGTGCCAGCAAAAGCCCGGATTATTCACCCCTCCACTTT. Translating it yields CASKSPDYSPLHF.

The DNA for the CDR3 is TGTGCCAGTAGTATCCGGGACAGACCTCGCGAGCAGTACTTC. It yields the protein CASSIRDRPREQYF. The chain carries TRBV19 and TRBJ2-7; TRBD1 matches 7 bases. V shed 3 bases and J 6 bases; nucleotides not matched to a gene: 8. This CDR3 spans 14 amino acids. Per germline, CDR1 LNHDA and CDR2 SQIVND (reference sequence).

The gene calls are TRBV18 and TRBJ2-2, with unresolved D. Germline-derived CDR1 and CDR2 are KGHSH and LQKENI. V was shortened by 3 bases and J by 0 bases, with 8 bases between the two germline ends. CDR3 length: 15 amino acids. CDR3 in DNA: TGTGCCAGCTCACCTAATACAGCGAACACCGGGGAGCTGTTTTTT. The encoded protein is CASSPNTANTGELFF.

The V call is TRBV30, the J call TRBJ2-1, with D maybe TRBD2 (6 bases). This CDR3 region has 15 residues. From germline, CDR1 is GTSNPN and CDR2 SVGIG (reference sequence). With 4 bases removed from V and 0 bases from J, the gap between germline ends came to 13 bases. This CDR3 reads CAWTRGSSSYNEQFF. CDR3 bases: TGTGCCTGGACTCGGGGGTCCAGCTCCTACAATGAGCAGTTCTTC.

This chain connects TRBV5-4 to TRBJ1-4; D gene ambiguous. V lost 1 base and J 8 bases, leaving 12 bases between the germline ends. Germline CDR1 is SGHNT and CDR2 is YYREEE (reference sequence). This CDR3 comprises 14 residues. The CDR3 bases are TGTGCCAGCAGCTTGATGGGTATAGAGGAAAAACTGTTTTTT. It yields the protein CASSLMGIEEKLFF.

V usage is TRBV2 and J usage is TRBJ1-5; 9 bases align to TRBD1. The CDR3 consists of 14 residues. The ends lost 5 bases at V and 7 bases at J; junction bases unmatched: 6. Germline-derived CDR1 and CDR2 are SNHLY and FYNNEI. The CDR3 is CASSLDRGYQPQHF. CDR3 bases: TGTGCCAGCAGTTTAGACAGGGGGTACCAGCCCCAGCATTTT.

The V gene is TRBV5-4, the J gene TRBJ2-1, with D tentatively TRBD1 (5 bases). The V end lost 4 bases, the J end lost 2 bases, and 13 bases lay between the germline ends. This CDR3 comprises 15 residues. Per the germline V gene, CDR1 is SGHNT and CDR2 is YYREEE (reference sequence). CDR3 in amino acids: CASSNMGPAYNEQFF. CDR3 nucleotides: TGTGCCAGCAGCAACATGGGGCCCGCCTACAATGAGCAGTTCTTC. The full variable domain, its missing parts supplied by reference TRBV5-4 and TRBJ2-1, is ETGVTQSPTHLIKTRGQQVTLRCSSQSGHNTVSWYQQALGQGPQFIFQYYREEENGRGNFPPRFSGLQFPNYSSELNVNALELDDSALYLCASSNMGPAYNEQFFGPGTRLTVL.

V and J are TRBV7-8 and TRBJ2-7; D might be TRBD1 (6 bases). The germline V gene encodes CDR1 SGHVS and CDR2 FQNEAQ. This CDR3 has 12 amino acids. V dropped 3 bases and J dropped 10 bases, with 13 bases sitting between them. The CDR3 coding sequence is TGTGCCAGCAGCTTCAACCGGGACACTCAGTACTTC. It translates to CASSFNRDTQYF.

This sequence joins TRBV9 and TRBJ1-2; perhaps TRBD1 as D (5 bases). This CDR3 region has 12 residues. V lost 3 bases, J lost 8 bases, and 11 bases lay in between. Germline V gives CDR1 SGDLS, CDR2 YYNGEE. The CDR3 spells CASSAGLWGYTF. The CDR3 nucleotides are TGTGCCAGCAGCGCAGGGCTTTGGGGCTACACCTTC.

The chain couples TRBV5-5 to TRBJ2-7; D gene unclear. V was pared by 5 bases and J by 4 bases, with 13 bases between. Germline V lookup: CDR1 SGHKS, CDR2 YYEKEE (reference sequence). This CDR3 is 13 amino acids long. DNA for the CDR3: TGTGCCAGCAGAAACGGCTGGGGTTACGAGCAGTACTTC. It yields the protein CASRNGWGYEQYF.

V is TRBV28 and J is TRBJ1-1, with unresolved D. This CDR3 has 15 residues. Germline V gene sequence: CDR1 MDHEN, CDR2 SYDVKM. The V and J ends lost 3 bases and 5 bases respectively, with 16 bases between them. Written as DNA, the CDR3 is TGTGCCAGCAGTTTCCCGAGGATTCTTAGGACTGAAGCTTTCTTT. Its translation: CASSFPRILRTEAFF.

The chain carries TRBV7-8 and TRBJ1-1; D remains unclear. The V and J ends lost 5 bases and 1 base respectively, with 14 bases between them. Germline loops: CDR1 SGHVS, CDR2 FQNEAQ. CDR3 size: 15 residues. As DNA, the CDR3 is TGTGCCAGCAGCCGCATAGTCAGACGGAACACTGAAGCTTTCTTT. This codes for CASSRIVRRNTEAFF.

The chain has TRBV19 and TRBJ2-7; possible D gene TRBD1, 5 bases. Trimming took 1 base from V and 3 from J, leaving 13 bases between them. The CDR3 spans 15 residues. Looked up from germline, CDR1 is LNHDA and CDR2 is SQIVND (reference sequence). DNA of the CDR3: TGTGCCAGTAGTATAGGGCAGGGTGAAATCTACGAGCAGTACTTC. It specifies CASSIGQGEIYEQYF.

The chain links TRBV18 to TRBJ2-1; possible D gene TRBD2, 5 bases. V dropped 3 bases and J dropped 4 bases, with 13 bases sitting between them. Germline CDR1 KGHSH, CDR2 LQKENI. This CDR3 region has 15 residues. The DNA for the CDR3 is TGTGCCAGCTCACCCACGGTTCGGGGATACAATGAGCAGTTCTTC. Translating gives CASSPTVRGYNEQFF.